One sample yielded the 20 T cell receptor beta chains listed below, sequenced in a study of Graves' ophthalmopathy and Graves' hyperthyroidism. Amplification targeted the TCR beta CDR3 regions, with RNA transcripts as the source material. RT-PCR was first run with HTBI primers, then multiplex PCR in a second round. In TCRdb, the multiplex PCR reads were re-called with MiXCR into one record per CDR3 protein. The sample contains almost 750,000 distinct CDR3 sequences, 35% to 50% of which appear only once. The sequencing sample was made of peripheral blood. These receptors all come from an adult man with Graves' ophthalmopathy.

This clonotype was recorded many times. The chain employs TRBV7-9 and TRBJ2-2; no reliable D call. Deletions cut 1 base from V and 0 bases from J, with 6 bases between. CDR3 length equals 15 residues. Germline V gives CDR1 SEHNR, CDR2 FQNEAQ (reference sequence). CDR3 nucleotides: TGTGCCAGCAGCTTAGGGACGGCGAACACCGGGGAGCTGTTTTTT. It is translated as CASSLGTANTGELFF.

This clonotype appeared a few times. A junction boundary mismatches the germline segment, possibly from a read error. CDR3: CASSYSRGKVSEAFF. The CDR3 region has the DNA TGTGCCAGCAGTTACTCGAGGGGGAAAGTGTCTGAAGCTTTCTTT. The chain combines TRBV10-3 with TRBJ1-1; a possible D gene is TRBD1 (6 bases). The CDR3 totals 15 residues. Germline assignment: CDR1 ENHRY and CDR2 SYGVKD.

The chain recombines TRBV9 with TRBJ1-1; TRBD1 matches 8 bases. Per germline, CDR1 SGDLS and CDR2 YYNGEE. This CDR3 comprises 13 residues. Trimming at V came to 10 bases and at J to 0 bases, leaving 5 bases not matched to a gene. The CDR3, as DNA: TGTGCCGACAGGGGCGGGGTGAACACTGAAGCTTTCTTT. Its protein is CADRGGVNTEAFF.

This clonotype was seen only a few times. One end of the junction is discordant with germline, which a read error may explain. The chain recombines TRBV10-2 with TRBJ2-6; TRBD1 matches 7 bases. Germline CDR1 reads WSHSY; CDR2 reads SAAADI. The CDR3 covers 18 residues. The CDR3 DNA follows: TGTGCCAGCAGTCAAACCGGGACAGTCTTCTCTGGGGCCAACGTCCTGACTTTC. Its protein is CASSQTGTVFSGANVLTF.

CDR3 nucleotides: TGCGCCAGCAGGCCGATAGGGGGCACCGGGGAGCTGTTTTTT. Amino acids: CASRPIGGTGELFF. The chain combines TRBV5-1 with TRBJ2-2; TRBD1 might be the D (6 bases). The CDR3 is made up of 14 amino acids. Trimming took 5 bases from V and 4 from J, leaving 12 bases between them. From germline, CDR1 is SGHRS and CDR2 YFSETQ.

This chain's CDR3 is CASSPDLSGQGNTEAFF. DNA of the CDR3: TGTGCCAGCAGCCCAGATCTCTCCGGACAGGGTAACACTGAAGCTTTCTTT. The chain recombines TRBV7-2 with TRBJ1-1; 8 bases match TRBD1. The CDR3 length is 17 residues. Trimming removed 5 bases from V and 2 bases from J; junction bases left unmatched: 13. Looked up from germline, CDR1 is SGHTA and CDR2 is FQGNSA.

The chain recombines TRBV10-2 with TRBJ2-7; perhaps D is TRBD1 or TRBD2 (6 bases each). Trimming removed 8 bases at V and 4 bases at J, with 12 bases between. From germline, CDR1 is WSHSY and CDR2 SAAADI. This CDR3 region has 12 residues. The CDR3 sequence is CASLSGAYEQYF. CDR3 DNA: TGCGCCAGCCTATCGGGGGCGTACGAGCAGTACTTC.

The chain couples TRBV7-9 to TRBJ1-2; tentative D call: TRBD1 (6 bases). The germline V gene encodes CDR1 SEHNR and CDR2 FQNEAQ (reference sequence). Trimming removed 3 bases at V and 7 bases at J, with 12 bases between. CDR3 length: 13 residues. The CDR3 DNA reads as TGTGCCAGCAGCTTTCCGGGACATCGTGGCTACACCTTC. This sequence encodes CASSFPGHRGYTF.

This clonotype was seen repeatedly, ten times or more. The chain has TRBV10-3 and TRBJ2-7, with D uncertain. Germline CDR1 reads ENHRY; CDR2 reads SYGVKD. The CDR3 contains 12 residues. V was cut by 10 bases and J by 5 bases, with 15 bases left in between. The CDR3 region has the DNA TGTGCCAGCAGCCGCGAGGTGAACGAGCAGTACTTC. Protein: CASSREVNEQYF.

The sample holds a few counts of this clonotype. The chain carries TRBV5-8 and TRBJ2-7; D call uncertain. Per the germline V gene, CDR1 is SGHTS and CDR2 is YDEGEE. The CDR3 sequence is 13 residues long. V was pared by 0 bases and J by 1 base, with 5 bases between. CDR3 coding DNA: TGTGCCAGCAGCTTGGAAGAGTCCTACGAGCAGTACTTC. Protein: CASSLEESYEQYF.

This rearrangement joins TRBV5-1 to TRBJ2-7, with D maybe TRBD2 (5 bases). This CDR3 is built from 13 residues. Trimming left V 4 bases short and J 8 bases short, with 16 bases between. Germline CDR1 reads SGHRS; CDR2 reads YFSETQ. CDR3: CASSPGAGWQQYF. The CDR3 DNA follows: TGCGCCAGCAGCCCCGGCGCGGGTTGGCAGCAGTACTTC.

Turning to this clonotype: A clone one base away is much larger, so this may be a read error. The DNA for the CDR3 is TGCGGTGGCAGGGGGCCGGGGAATTCACCCCTCCACTTT. This sequence encodes CGGRGPGNSPLHF. The J gene is TRBJ1-6, the V gene TRBV20-1; 8 bases are shared with TRBD1. The length of the CDR3 is 13 residues. The germline V gene has CDR1 DFQATT and CDR2 SNEGSKA (reference sequence).

The chain carries TRBV14 and TRBJ2-7, with 7 bases matching TRBD1. Looked up from germline, CDR1 is SGHDN and CDR2 is FVKESK. CDR3 length: 12 amino acids. As DNA, the CDR3 is TGTGCTGCGACAGGGCTAACCTACGAGCAGTACTTC. Encoded protein: CAATGLTYEQYF.

This chain connects TRBV12-3 or TRBV12-4 to TRBJ2-5; no clear D gene. The CDR3 contains 13 residues. The germline V and J ends were trimmed by 1 base and 5 bases, with 8 bases remaining between them. CDR3 in DNA: TGTGCCAGCAGTTTAGTTATCAGGGAGACCCAGTACTTC. This translates into CASSLVIRETQYF.

The chain has TRBV25-1 and TRBJ1-6, with TRBD1 identical over 7 bases. This CDR3 is 13 amino acids long. The ends lost 10 bases at V and 7 bases at J; junction bases unmatched: 7. Germline lookup yields CDR1 MGHDK and CDR2 SYGVNS. CDR3 region: CATLQGSNSPLHF. The CDR3 region has the DNA TGTGCCACCTTACAGGGGAGCAATTCACCCCTCCACTTT.

The J gene is TRBJ1-5, the V gene TRBV7-9; D might be TRBD1 (5 bases). The CDR3 totals 13 residues. Trimming stripped 3 bases from V and 7 bases from J, with 10 bases between. CDR1 and CDR2 (germline): SEHNR, FQNEAQ (reference sequence). The CDR3 DNA sequence: TGTGCCAGCAGCTTCCAGGGAAAGCAGCCCCAGCATTTT. Amino acid sequence: CASSFQGKQPQHF. Variable domain in full (rest from reference TRBV7-9 and TRBJ1-5): DTGVSQNPRHKITKRGQNVTFRCDPISEHNRLYWYRQTLGQGPEFLTYFQNEAQLEKSRLLSDRFSAERPKGSFSTLEIQRTEQGDSAMYLCASSFQGKQPQHFGDGTRLSIL.

In its sample, this clonotype was seen many times. The chain carries TRBV7-9 and TRBJ1-1; a weak D match, TRBD1 (6 bases). Germline V gene lookup returns CDR1 SEHNR and CDR2 FQNEAQ (reference sequence). V was cut by 5 bases and J by 3 bases, with 10 bases left in between. The CDR3 sequence is 13 residues long. The CDR3 coding sequence is TGTGCCAGCAGCCCGACAGGTTACACTGAAGCTTTCTTT. It codes for CASSPTGYTEAFF. Full variable domain (remainder filled in from reference TRBV7-9 and TRBJ1-1): DTGVSQNPRHKITKRGQNVTFRCDPISEHNRLYWYRQTLGQGPEFLTYFQNEAQLEKSRLLSDRFSAERPKGSFSTLEIQRTEQGDSAMYLCASSPTGYTEAFFGQGTRLTVV.

In this sample, this clonotype turned up many times. The chain links TRBV29-1 to TRBJ1-5, with D tentatively TRBD1 (5 bases). The CDR3 contains 13 residues. Trimming pared 2 bases from V and 3 bases from J, leaving 8 bases between. CDR1 and CDR2 (germline): SQVTM, ANQGSEA. The CDR3 DNA reads TGCAGCGTTGAACAGGGTAACAATCAGCCCCAGCATTTT. This codes for CSVEQGNNQPQHF.

The V gene is TRBV15, the J gene TRBJ2-7; maybe TRBD1 (6 bases). Trimming removed 3 bases at V and 5 bases at J, with 11 bases between. This CDR3 region has 13 residues. Germline assignment: CDR1 LNHNV and CDR2 YYDKDF (reference sequence). Here the CDR3 reads CATSSTDSHEQYF. The CDR3 DNA sequence: TGTGCCACCAGCAGCACGGACAGTCACGAGCAGTACTTC.

V usage is TRBV2 and J usage is TRBJ1-1; the D is unclear. The germline V gene encodes CDR1 SNHLY and CDR2 FYNNEI. V was cut by 8 bases and J by 0 bases, with 10 bases left in between. The CDR3 is 13 residues long. DNA for the CDR3: TGTGCCAGCCGGGAGGTGTTGAACACTGAAGCTTTCTTT. The encoded protein is CASREVLNTEAFF.